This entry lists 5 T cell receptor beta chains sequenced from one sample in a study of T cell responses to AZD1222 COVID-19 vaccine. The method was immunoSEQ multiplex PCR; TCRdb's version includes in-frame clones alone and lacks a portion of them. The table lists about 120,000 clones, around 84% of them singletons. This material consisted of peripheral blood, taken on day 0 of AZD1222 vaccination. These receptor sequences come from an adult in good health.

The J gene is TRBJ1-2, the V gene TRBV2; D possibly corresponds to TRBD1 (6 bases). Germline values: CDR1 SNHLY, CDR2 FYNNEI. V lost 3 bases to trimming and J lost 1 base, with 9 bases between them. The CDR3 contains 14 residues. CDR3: CASSDLQGNYGYTF. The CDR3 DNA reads TGTGCCAGCAGTGACCTACAGGGTAACTATGGCTACACCTTC.

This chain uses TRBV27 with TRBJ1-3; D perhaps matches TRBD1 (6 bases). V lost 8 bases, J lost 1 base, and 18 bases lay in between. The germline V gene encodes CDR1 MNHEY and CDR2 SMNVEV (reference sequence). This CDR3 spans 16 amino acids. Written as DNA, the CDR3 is TGTGCCAGCCAAAAGGGGGAGGTCGGTTCTGGAAACACCATATATTTT. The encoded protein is CASQKGEVGSGNTIYF.

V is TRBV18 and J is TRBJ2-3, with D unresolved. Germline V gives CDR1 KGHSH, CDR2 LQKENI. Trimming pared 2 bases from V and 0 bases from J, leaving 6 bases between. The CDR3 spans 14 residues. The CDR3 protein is CASSPTGSTDTQYF. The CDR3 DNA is TGTGCCAGCTCACCAACTGGGAGCACAGATACGCAGTATTTT.

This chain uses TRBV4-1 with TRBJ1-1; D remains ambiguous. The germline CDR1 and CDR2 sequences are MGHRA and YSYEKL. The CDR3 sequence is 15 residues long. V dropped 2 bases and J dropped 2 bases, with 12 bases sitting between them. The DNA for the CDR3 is TGCGCCAGCAGCCAATTAGGGCGGGGAAACACTGAAGCTTTCTTT. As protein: CASSQLGRGNTEAFF.

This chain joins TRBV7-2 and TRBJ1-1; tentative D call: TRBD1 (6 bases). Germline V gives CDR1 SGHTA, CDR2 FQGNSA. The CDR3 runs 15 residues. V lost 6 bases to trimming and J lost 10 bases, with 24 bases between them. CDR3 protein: CASSLRRGAAGTAFF. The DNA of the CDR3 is TGTGCCAGCAGTTTGAGAAGGGGGGCAGCTGGTACAGCTTTCTTT.